Listed here are 8 T cell receptor beta chains from one sample, sequenced in a study of T cell responses to AZD1222 COVID-19 vaccine. Some clones are missing from TCRdb's copy, which holds only in-frame ones; the method was immunoSEQ multiplex PCR. The repertoire holds over 90,000 clones, approximately 88% seen once, with approximately 15% in the top ten. The sample here was peripheral blood, taken on day 0 of AZD1222 vaccination. The receptors originated from an adult in good health.

This chain links TRBV5-1 with TRBJ2-1; 8 nucleotides align to TRBD2. CDR1 is SGHRS, CDR2 YFSETQ, per germline. The CDR3 has 15 amino acids. The ends lost 4 bases at V and 3 bases at J; junction bases unmatched: 6. The CDR3, as DNA: TGCGCCAGCAGCGCAGCGGGGGACTTCTACAATGAGCAGTTCTTC. The encoded protein is CASSAAGDFYNEQFF. The whole variable domain, remainder taken from reference TRBV5-1 and TRBJ2-1, is KAGVTQTPRYLIKTRGQQVTLSCSPISGHRSVSWYQQTPGQGLQFLFEYFSETQRNKGNFPGRFSGRQFSNSRSEMNVSTLELGDSALYLCASSAAGDFYNEQFFGPGTRLTVL.

This chain joins TRBV7-2 and TRBJ1-3, with D unresolved. CDR1 and CDR2 (germline): SGHTA, FQGNSA. The CDR3 sequence is 15 residues long. V was shortened by 1 base and J by 4 bases, with 11 bases between the two germline ends. The CDR3 sequence is CASSLDWGSGNTIYF. CDR3 nucleotide sequence: TGTGCCAGCAGCTTAGATTGGGGTTCCGGAAACACCATATATTTT.

This sequence joins TRBV21-1 and TRBJ2-1; the tabulated D call, TRBD1, remains unverified against the DNA. TRBV21-1 is designated a pseudogene. The CDR3 runs to 15 residues. The CDR3 loop reads CASPAGRCSYNEQFF. Here the CDR3 DNA reads TGTGCCAGCCCTGCTGGCCGCTGCTCCTACAATGAGCAGTTCTTC.

This rearrangement joins TRBV28 to TRBJ1-6; 11 nucleotides agree with TRBD1. Trimming removed 10 bases from V and 7 bases from J; junction bases left unmatched: 12. Germline V lookup: CDR1 MDHEN, CDR2 SYDVKM. CDR3 length equals 16 residues. CDR3 loop: CATITAGQGENSPLHF. DNA of the CDR3: TGTGCCACCATTACCGCGGGACAGGGGGAAAATTCACCCCTCCACTTT.

As DNA, the CDR3 is TGTGCCAGCAGCTTCGGAGGCAGTCGCACAGATACGCAGTATTTT. This translates into CASSFGGSRTDTQYF. The rearrangement uses TRBV5-4 and TRBJ2-3, with D maybe TRBD2 (5 bases). The CDR3 totals 15 residues. Germline values: CDR1 SGHNT, CDR2 YYREEE (reference sequence). V lost 2 bases and J 1 base, leaving 11 bases between the germline ends.

This chain links TRBV29-1 with TRBJ1-1, with 10 bases lining up with TRBD1. The CDR3 runs 14 residues. V was pared by 6 bases and J by 5 bases, with 9 bases of the junction left unmatched. The germline V gene has CDR1 SQVTM and CDR2 ANQGSEA. The DNA for the CDR3 is TGCAGCGTCATGGGGGACAGGGGAAAGACTGAAGCTTTCTTT. Translating it yields CSVMGDRGKTEAFF.

In its sample, this clone was seen once. The rearrangement joins TRBV4-3 to TRBJ1-4; 9 positions agree with TRBD1. CDR3 length: 18 amino acids. V lost 0 bases to trimming and J lost 0 bases; unmatched junction nucleotides: 5. The V gene's germline CDR1 is LGHNA and CDR2 YSLEER. CDR3 protein: CASSQDPGQGSTNEKLFF. CDR3 DNA: TGCGCCAGCAGCCAAGATCCGGGACAGGGCTCAACTAATGAAAAACTGTTTTTT.

This clone appeared a few times. The chain links TRBV28 to TRBJ2-7, with D possibly called TRBD1 or TRBD2 (5 bases each). Per the germline V gene, CDR1 is MDHEN and CDR2 is SYDVKM. The CDR3 loop spans 14 amino acids. Trimming took off 8 bases at V and 3 bases at J, with 17 bases between the two ends. The chain's CDR3 is CASFPGTSLYEQYF. The CDR3 DNA is TGTGCCAGCTTCCCAGGGACCTCACTCTACGAGCAGTACTTC.